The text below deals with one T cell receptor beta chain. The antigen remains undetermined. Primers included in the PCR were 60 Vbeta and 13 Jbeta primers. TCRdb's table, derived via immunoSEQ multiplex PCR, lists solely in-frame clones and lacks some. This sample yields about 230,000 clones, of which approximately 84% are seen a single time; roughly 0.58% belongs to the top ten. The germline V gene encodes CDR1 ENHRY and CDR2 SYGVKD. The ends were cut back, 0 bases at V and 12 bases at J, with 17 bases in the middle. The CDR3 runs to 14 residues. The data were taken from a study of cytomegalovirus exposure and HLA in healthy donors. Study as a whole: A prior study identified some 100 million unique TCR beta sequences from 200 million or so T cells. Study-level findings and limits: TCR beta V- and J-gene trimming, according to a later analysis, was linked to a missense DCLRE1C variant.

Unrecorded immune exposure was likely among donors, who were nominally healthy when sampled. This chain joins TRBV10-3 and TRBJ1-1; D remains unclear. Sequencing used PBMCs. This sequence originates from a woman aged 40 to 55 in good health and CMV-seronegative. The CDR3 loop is CAISESGALSPTFF. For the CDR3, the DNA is TGTGCCATCAGTGAGTCTGGTGCGCTGTCTCCGACTTTCTTT.